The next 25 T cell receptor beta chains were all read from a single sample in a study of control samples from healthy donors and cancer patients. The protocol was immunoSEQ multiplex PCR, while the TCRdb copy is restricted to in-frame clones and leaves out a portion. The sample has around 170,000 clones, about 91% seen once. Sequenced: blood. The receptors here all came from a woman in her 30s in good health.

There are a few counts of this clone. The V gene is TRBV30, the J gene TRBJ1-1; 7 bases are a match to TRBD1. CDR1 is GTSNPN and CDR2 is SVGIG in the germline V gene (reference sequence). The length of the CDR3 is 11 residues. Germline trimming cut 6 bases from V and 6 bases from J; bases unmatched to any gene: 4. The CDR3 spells CACRDRAEAFF. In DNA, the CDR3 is TGTGCCTGCCGAGACAGGGCTGAAGCTTTCTTT. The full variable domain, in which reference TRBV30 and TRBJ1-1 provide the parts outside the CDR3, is SQTIHQWPATLVQPVGSPLSLECTVEGTSNPNLYWYRQAAGRGLQLLFYSVGIGQISSEVPQNLSASRPQDRQFILSSKKLLLSDSGFYLCACRDRAEAFFGQGTRLTVV.

CDR3 DNA: TGCAGCGTTAGGGGACTAGCCCCAGATACGCAGTATTTT. This encodes CSVRGLAPDTQYF. This chain uses TRBV29-1 with TRBJ2-3, with 9 bases fitting TRBD2. This CDR3 comprises 13 residues. The germline gives CDR1 SQVTM, CDR2 ANQGSEA. V gave up 5 bases and J gave up 4 bases; unmatched junction bases: 4.

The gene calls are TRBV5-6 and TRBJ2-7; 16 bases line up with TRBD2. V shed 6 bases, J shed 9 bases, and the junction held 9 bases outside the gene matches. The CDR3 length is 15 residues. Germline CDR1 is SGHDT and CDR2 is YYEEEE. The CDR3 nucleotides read TGTGCCAGCACGCTTGGGACTAGCGGGGGGGCTCGGCAGTACGTC. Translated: CASTLGTSGGARQYV.

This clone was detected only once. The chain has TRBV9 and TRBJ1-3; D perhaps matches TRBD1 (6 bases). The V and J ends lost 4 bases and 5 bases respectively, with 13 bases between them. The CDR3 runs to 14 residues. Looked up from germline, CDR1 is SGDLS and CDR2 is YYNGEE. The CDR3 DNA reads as TGTGCCAGCAGCCTACAGGGTGCACGAAACACCATATATTTT. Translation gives CASSLQGARNTIYF.

For the CDR3, the DNA is TGTGCCAGCACAGGGAACACCGGGGAGCTGTTTTTT. Translating gives CASTGNTGELFF. This chain connects TRBV12-3 or TRBV12-4 to TRBJ2-2; the D is unclear. The CDR3 is made up of 12 amino acids. V lost 7 bases and J 1 base, leaving 4 bases between the germline ends.

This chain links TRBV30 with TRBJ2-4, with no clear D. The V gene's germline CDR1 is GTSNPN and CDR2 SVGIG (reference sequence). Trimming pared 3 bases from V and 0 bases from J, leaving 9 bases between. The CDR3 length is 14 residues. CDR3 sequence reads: CAWSDGQAKNIQYF. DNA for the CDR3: TGTGCCTGGAGCGACGGGCAAGCCAAAAACATTCAGTACTTC.

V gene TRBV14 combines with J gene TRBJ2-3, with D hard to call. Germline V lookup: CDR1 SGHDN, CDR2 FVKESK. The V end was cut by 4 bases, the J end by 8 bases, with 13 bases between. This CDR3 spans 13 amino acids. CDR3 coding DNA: TGTGCCAGCAGCCCCAAGGGAAAGGCTACGCAGTATTTT. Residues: CASSPKGKATQYF. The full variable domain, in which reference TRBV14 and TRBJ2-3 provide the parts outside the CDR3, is EAGVTQFPSHSVIEKGQTVTLRCDPISGHDNLYWYRRVMGKEIKFLLHFVKESKQDESGMPNNRFLAERTGGTYSTLKVQPAELEDSGVYFCASSPKGKATQYFGPGTRLTVL.

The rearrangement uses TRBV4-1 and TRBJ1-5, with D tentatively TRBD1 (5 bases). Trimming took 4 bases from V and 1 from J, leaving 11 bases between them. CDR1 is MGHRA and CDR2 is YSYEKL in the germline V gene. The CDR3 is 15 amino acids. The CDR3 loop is CASSPRDVSNQPQHF. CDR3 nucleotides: TGCGCCAGCAGCCCCCGGGACGTGAGCAATCAGCCCCAGCATTTT.

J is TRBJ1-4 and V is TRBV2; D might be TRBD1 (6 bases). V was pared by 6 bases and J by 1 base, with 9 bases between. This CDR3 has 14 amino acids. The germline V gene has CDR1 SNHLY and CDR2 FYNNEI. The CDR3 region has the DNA TGTGCCAGCAGGGCGACAGGAACTAATGAAAAACTGTTTTTT. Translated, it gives CASRATGTNEKLFF.

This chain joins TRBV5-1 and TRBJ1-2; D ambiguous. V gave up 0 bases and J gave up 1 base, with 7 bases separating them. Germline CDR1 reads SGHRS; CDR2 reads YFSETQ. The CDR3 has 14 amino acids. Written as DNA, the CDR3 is TGCGCCAGCAGCTTGGGGGAAAATAACTATGGCTACACCTTC. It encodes CASSLGENNYGYTF.

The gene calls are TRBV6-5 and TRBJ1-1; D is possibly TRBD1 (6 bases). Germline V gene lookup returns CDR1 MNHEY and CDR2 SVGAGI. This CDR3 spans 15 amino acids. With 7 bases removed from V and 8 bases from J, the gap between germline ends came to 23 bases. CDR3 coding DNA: TGTGCCAGCATCCCTACGACAGGATCCTTGGTGGAAGCTTTCTTT. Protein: CASIPTTGSLVEAFF.

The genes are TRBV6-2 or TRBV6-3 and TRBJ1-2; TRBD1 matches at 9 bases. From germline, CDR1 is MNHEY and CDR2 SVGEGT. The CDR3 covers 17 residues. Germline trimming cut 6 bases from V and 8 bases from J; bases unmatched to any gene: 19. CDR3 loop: CASRYMTRGTGNGGYTF. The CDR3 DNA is TGTGCCAGCAGATACATGACTCGCGGGACAGGGAATGGCGGCTACACCTTC.

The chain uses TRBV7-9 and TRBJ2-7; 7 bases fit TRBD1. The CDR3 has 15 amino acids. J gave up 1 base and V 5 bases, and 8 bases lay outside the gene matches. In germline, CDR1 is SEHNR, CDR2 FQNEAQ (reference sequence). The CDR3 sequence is CASSPTSGGSYEQYV. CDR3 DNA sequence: TGTGCCAGCAGCCCTACCTCAGGGGGATCCTACGAGCAGTACGTC.

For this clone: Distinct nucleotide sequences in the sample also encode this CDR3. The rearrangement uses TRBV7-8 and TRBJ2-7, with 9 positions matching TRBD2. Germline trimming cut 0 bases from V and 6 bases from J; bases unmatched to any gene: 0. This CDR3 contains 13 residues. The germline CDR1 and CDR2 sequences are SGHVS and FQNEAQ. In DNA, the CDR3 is TGTGCCAGCAGCTTAGCGCGGGGGGGCGAGCAGTACTTC. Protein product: CASSLARGGEQYF.

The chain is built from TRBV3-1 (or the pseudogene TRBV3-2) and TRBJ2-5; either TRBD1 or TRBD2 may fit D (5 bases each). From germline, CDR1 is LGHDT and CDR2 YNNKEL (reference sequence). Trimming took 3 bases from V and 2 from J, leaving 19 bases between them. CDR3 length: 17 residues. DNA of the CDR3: TGTGCCAGCAGCCAGGGGGTTATCCCGGGACGGCAAGAGACCCAGTACTTC. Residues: CASSQGVIPGRQETQYF.

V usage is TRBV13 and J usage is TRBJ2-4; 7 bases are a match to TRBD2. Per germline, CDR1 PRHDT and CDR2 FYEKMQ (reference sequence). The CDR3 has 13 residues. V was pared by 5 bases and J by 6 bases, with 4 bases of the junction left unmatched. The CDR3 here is CASSRLAINIQYF. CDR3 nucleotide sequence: TGTGCCAGCAGCCGACTAGCTATAAACATTCAGTACTTC. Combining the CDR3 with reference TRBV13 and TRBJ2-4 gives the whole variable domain AAGVIQSPRHLIKEKRETATLKCYPIPRHDTVYWYQQGPGQDPQFLISFYEKMQSDKGSIPDRFSAQQFSDYHSELNMSSLELGDSALYFCASSRLAINIQYFGAGTRLSVL.

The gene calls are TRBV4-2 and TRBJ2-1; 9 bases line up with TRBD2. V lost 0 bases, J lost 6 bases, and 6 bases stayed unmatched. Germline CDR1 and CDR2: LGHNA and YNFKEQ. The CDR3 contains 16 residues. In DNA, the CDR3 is TGTGCCAGCAGCCAAGATGGCGGGAGGGCCGTCAATGAGCAGTTCTTC. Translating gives CASSQDGGRAVNEQFF.

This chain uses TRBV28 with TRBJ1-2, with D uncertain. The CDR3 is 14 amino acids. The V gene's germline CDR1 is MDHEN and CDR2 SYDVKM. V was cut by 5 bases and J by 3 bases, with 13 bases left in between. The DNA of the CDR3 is TGTGCCAGCAGTCTCATGGACGGAGACTATGGCTACACCTTC. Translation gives CASSLMDGDYGYTF.

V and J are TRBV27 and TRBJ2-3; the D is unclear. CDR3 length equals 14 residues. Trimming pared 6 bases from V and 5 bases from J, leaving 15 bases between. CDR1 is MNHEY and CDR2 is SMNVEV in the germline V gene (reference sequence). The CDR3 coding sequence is TGTGCCAGCAGCCCCGGCCTCGTTTTAGATACGCAGTATTTT. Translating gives CASSPGLVLDTQYF.

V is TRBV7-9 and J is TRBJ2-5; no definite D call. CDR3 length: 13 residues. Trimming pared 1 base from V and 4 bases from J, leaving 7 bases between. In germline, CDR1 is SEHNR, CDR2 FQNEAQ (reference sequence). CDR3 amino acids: CASSLEGGETQYF. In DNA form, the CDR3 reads TGTGCCAGCAGCTTAGAGGGCGGAGAGACCCAGTACTTC. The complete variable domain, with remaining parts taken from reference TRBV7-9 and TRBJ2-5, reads DTGVSQNPRHKITKRGQNVTFRCDPISEHNRLYWYRQTLGQGPEFLTYFQNEAQLEKSRLLSDRFSAERPKGSFSTLEIQRTEQGDSAMYLCASSLEGGETQYFGPGTRLLVL.

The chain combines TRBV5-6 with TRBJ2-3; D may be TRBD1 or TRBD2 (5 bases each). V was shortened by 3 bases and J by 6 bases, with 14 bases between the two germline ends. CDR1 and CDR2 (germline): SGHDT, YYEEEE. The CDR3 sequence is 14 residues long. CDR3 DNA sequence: TGTGCCAGCAGCTATGGGGCCGAGGGGGATACGCAGTATTTT. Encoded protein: CASSYGAEGDTQYF.

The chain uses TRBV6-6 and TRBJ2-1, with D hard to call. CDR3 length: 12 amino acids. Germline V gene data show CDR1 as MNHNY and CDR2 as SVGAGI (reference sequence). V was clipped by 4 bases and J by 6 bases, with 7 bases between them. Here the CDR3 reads CASSFGPNEQFF. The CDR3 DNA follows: TGTGCCAGCAGTTTCGGTCCCAATGAGCAGTTCTTC.

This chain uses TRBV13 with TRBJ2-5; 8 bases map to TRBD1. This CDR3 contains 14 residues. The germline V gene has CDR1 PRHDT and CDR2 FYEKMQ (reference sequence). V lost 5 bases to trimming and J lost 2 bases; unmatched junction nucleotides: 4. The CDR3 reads CASSGWTGQETQYF. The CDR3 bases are TGTGCCAGCAGCGGGTGGACAGGGCAAGAGACCCAGTACTTC.

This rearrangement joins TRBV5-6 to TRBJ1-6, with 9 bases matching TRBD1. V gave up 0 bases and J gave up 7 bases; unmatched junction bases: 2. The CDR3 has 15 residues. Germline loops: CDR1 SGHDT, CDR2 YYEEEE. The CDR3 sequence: CASSLGDRDNSPLHF. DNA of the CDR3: TGTGCCAGCAGCTTGGGGGACAGGGACAATTCACCCCTCCACTTT.

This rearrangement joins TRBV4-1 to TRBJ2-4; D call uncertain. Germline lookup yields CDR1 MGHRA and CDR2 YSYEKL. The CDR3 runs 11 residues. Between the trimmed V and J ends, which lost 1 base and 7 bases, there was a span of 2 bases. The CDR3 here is CASSQGNIQYF. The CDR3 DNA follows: TGCGCCAGCAGCCAAGGCAACATTCAGTACTTC.